This T cell receptor beta chain appears in the sequencing data of a study of blood T cell repertoires in COVID-19. Germline V gene data show CDR1 as SGHAT and CDR2 as FQNNGV. There are 14 residues in the CDR3. After removal of 3 bases from V and 6 bases from J, the junction contained 8 bases not matched to a gene. As originally analysed: Estimation of nucleated cell counts relied on the amplification of reference gene primers. Profiled with immunoSEQ multiplex PCR; TCRdb holds only in-frame clones, not every one. The V and J calls and clone size were taken over from that table, and D and trimming were inferred from the DNA. The repertoire holds 80,000 to 100,000 clones, with 81% as singletons.

The chain recombines TRBV11-2 with TRBJ2-7; 7 bases match TRBD1. The sequencing input was peripheral blood. The source of this sequence is a man in his fifties or sixties with acute or convalescent COVID-19. The CDR3 spells CASSFTGVESEQYF. Here the CDR3 DNA reads TGTGCCAGCAGCTTCACAGGGGTGGAAAGCGAGCAGTACTTC. The variable domain in full, completed from reference TRBV11-2 and TRBJ2-7, reads EAGVAQSPRYKIIEKRQSVAFWCNPISGHATLYWYQQILGQGPKLLIQFQNNGVVDDSQLPKDRFSAERLKGVDSTLKIQPAKLEDSAVYLCASSFTGVESEQYFGPGTRLTVT.